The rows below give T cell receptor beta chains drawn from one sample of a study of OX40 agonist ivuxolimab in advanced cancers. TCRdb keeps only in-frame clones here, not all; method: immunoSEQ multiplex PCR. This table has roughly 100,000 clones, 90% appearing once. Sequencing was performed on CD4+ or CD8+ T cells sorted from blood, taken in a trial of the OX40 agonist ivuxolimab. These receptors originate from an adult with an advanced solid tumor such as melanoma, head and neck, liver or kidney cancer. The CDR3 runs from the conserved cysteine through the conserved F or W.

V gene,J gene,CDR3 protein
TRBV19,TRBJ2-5,CASSMIDGQETQYF
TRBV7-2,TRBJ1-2,CASSLVQGEYGYTF
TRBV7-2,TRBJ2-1,CASRRAGGDHNEQFF
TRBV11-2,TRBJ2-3,CASSLGGGQRTDTQYF
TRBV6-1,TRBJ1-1,CASRAGLGTEAFF
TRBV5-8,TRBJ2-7,CASRQGPGGEQYF
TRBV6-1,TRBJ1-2,CASSRDTLYGYTF
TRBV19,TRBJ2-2,CASSRGLAGGANTGELFF
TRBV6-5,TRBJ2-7,CASSRSGTDSYEQYF
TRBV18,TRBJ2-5,CASSPPRLQETQYF
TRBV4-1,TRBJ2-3,CASSQLALNTQYF
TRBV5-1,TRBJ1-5,CASSRTGGDSGQPQHF
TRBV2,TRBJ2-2,CASTGPGQGFTGELFF
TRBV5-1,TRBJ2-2,CASSLTTGANTGELFF
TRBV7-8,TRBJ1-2,CASSLGGGDYGYTF
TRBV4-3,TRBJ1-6,CASSQGGVPYNSPLHF
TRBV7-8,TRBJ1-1,CASSLADGNTEAFF
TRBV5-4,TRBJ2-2,CASSSQGLAAGELFF
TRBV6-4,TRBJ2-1,CASSEGGRSYNEQFF
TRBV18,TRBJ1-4,CASSPGTGPEKLFF
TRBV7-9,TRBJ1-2,CASSLGEDGYTF
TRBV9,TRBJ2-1,CASSPSLAWGLGEQFF
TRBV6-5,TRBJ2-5,CASSYSRIQETQYF